The rows below give T cell receptor beta chains drawn from one sample of a study of a mutant IDH1 vaccine in newly diagnosed glioma. Their cognate antigens are unknown. Only in-frame clones appear in the TCRdb table, and some are missing; sequencing was by immunoSEQ multiplex PCR. The profile shows more than 35,000 clones, roughly four fifths of them singletons. The sample consisted of PBMCs, taken from a glioma patient whose treatment included an IDH1 peptide vaccine. Receptors originate from a man aged 35 to 55 with glioma. CDR3s include the opening cysteine and the closing phenylalanine or tryptophan. Fields, in order: J gene, D gene, V gene, clone size, CDR3 DNA, CDR3 protein. D genes are given only for firm matches. Where a row states a size, it is once, few, many or the class of an expanded clone; other rows omit it.

j_call: TRBJ2-7; d_call: -; v_call: TRBV11-2; clone_size: -; cdr3_nt: TGTGCCAGCACCGGGCTGTACGAGCAGTACTTC; cdr3_aa: CASTGLYEQYF
j_call: TRBJ2-5; d_call: -; v_call: TRBV27; clone_size: -; cdr3_nt: TGTGCCAGCAGTTCGCGGGCCTTATTCCAACAGACCCAGTACTTC; cdr3_aa: CASSSRALFQQTQYF
j_call: TRBJ1-1; d_call: -; v_call: TRBV7-9; clone_size: -; cdr3_nt: TGTGCCAGCAGCCCGGACATAGGGGGAAGTACTGAAGCTTTCTTT; cdr3_aa: CASSPDIGGSTEAFF
j_call: TRBJ2-3; d_call: -; v_call: TRBV5-1; clone_size: -; cdr3_nt: TGCGCCAGCAGCTTGGCCCTAGGAACCACAGATACGCAGTATTTT; cdr3_aa: CASSLALGTTDTQYF
j_call: TRBJ1-2; d_call: TRBD1; v_call: TRBV11-2; clone_size: -; cdr3_nt: TGTGCCAGCAGCCCCCCGCGGACAGGGGGCTTCCTTTCCTATGGCTACACCTTC; cdr3_aa: CASSPPRTGGFLSYGYTF
j_call: TRBJ2-3; d_call: -; v_call: TRBV7-2; clone_size: once; cdr3_nt: TGTGCCAGCAGCTCCTCCCCTAGCACAGATACGCAGTATTTT; cdr3_aa: CASSSSPSTDTQYF
j_call: TRBJ2-3; d_call: -; v_call: TRBV7-2; clone_size: few; cdr3_nt: TGTGCCAGCAGCTTGTTAGCCGAGGAGGATACGCAGTATTTT; cdr3_aa: CASSLLAEEDTQYF
j_call: TRBJ2-2; d_call: TRBD1; v_call: TRBV27; clone_size: -; cdr3_nt: TGTGCCAGCAGTACAGGGGGGATGAACACCGGGGAGCTGTTTTTT; cdr3_aa: CASSTGGMNTGELFF
j_call: TRBJ2-7; d_call: -; v_call: TRBV7-9; clone_size: -; cdr3_nt: TGTGCCAGCAGCTTAGGGGGGACCACCTACGAGCAGTACTTC; cdr3_aa: CASSLGGTTYEQYF
j_call: TRBJ1-2; d_call: -; v_call: TRBV18; clone_size: -; cdr3_nt: TGTGCCAGCTCACGAGCGCCGAGACAGGAGAACGTAAATGGCTACACCTTC; cdr3_aa: CASSRAPRQENVNGYTF
j_call: TRBJ1-2; d_call: -; v_call: TRBV7-9; clone_size: -; cdr3_nt: TGTGCCAGCAGCGAGGAACCCGGCTACACCTTC; cdr3_aa: CASSEEPGYTF
j_call: TRBJ2-3; d_call: -; v_call: TRBV7-2; clone_size: -; cdr3_nt: TGTGCCAGCACCCTGAGGGGGGCAGATACGCAGTATTTT; cdr3_aa: CASTLRGADTQYF
j_call: TRBJ2-2; d_call: -; v_call: TRBV6-5; clone_size: few; cdr3_nt: TGTGCCAGCAGTTACCGCGGGCCGCGGACCGGGGAGCTGTTTTTT; cdr3_aa: CASSYRGPRTGELFF
j_call: TRBJ1-5; d_call: TRBD1; v_call: TRBV28; clone_size: -; cdr3_nt: TGTGCCAGCAGTCCTTACCCGGACAGGGGAGGGGCGCCCCAGCATTTT; cdr3_aa: CASSPYPDRGGAPQHF
j_call: TRBJ2-1; d_call: TRBD2; v_call: TRBV7-9; clone_size: few; cdr3_nt: TGTGCCAGCACCATCCTAGCGGGCTTCAATGAGCAGTTCTTC; cdr3_aa: CASTILAGFNEQFF
j_call: TRBJ2-1; d_call: -; v_call: TRBV12-5; clone_size: -; cdr3_nt: TGTGCTAGTGGTTCACCCTCAGTAACCGAGCAGTTCTTC; cdr3_aa: CASGSPSVTEQFF
j_call: TRBJ2-7; d_call: TRBD2; v_call: TRBV19; clone_size: -; cdr3_nt: TGTGCCAGTAGTATGGATGGGCGGGGGAGCTCCTACGAGCAGTACTTC; cdr3_aa: CASSMDGRGSSYEQYF
j_call: TRBJ1-5; d_call: -; v_call: TRBV6-1; clone_size: -; cdr3_nt: TGTGCCAGCAGTGAGTTCCCCGGGATGGGCAATCAGCCCCAGCATTTT; cdr3_aa: CASSEFPGMGNQPQHF
j_call: TRBJ1-5; d_call: TRBD1; v_call: TRBV6-1; clone_size: -; cdr3_nt: TGTGCCAGCAGCTGGACAGGGGGGATTCAGCCCCAGCATTTT; cdr3_aa: CASSWTGGIQPQHF
j_call: TRBJ2-7; d_call: -; v_call: TRBV7-6; clone_size: -; cdr3_nt: TGTGCCAGCAGCTTAGAGTGGGTAGGCTCCTACGAGCAGTACTTC; cdr3_aa: CASSLEWVGSYEQYF
j_call: TRBJ2-3; d_call: -; v_call: TRBV14; clone_size: -; cdr3_nt: TGTGCCAGCAGCCCAAACAAAGGGATCGGGACCGTGCTGATTGATACGCAGTATTTT; cdr3_aa: CASSPNKGIGTVLIDTQYF
j_call: TRBJ2-3; d_call: -; v_call: TRBV11-2; clone_size: -; cdr3_nt: TGTGCCAGCAGCTTAGGGGGCGCTAGCACAGATACGCAGTATTTT; cdr3_aa: CASSLGGASTDTQYF
j_call: TRBJ1-2; d_call: TRBD1; v_call: TRBV19; clone_size: -; cdr3_nt: TGTGCCAGTCGCGCTCCGGACAGGGCCTGGGATGGCTACACCTTC; cdr3_aa: CASRAPDRAWDGYTF
j_call: TRBJ2-6; d_call: -; v_call: TRBV11-2; clone_size: -; cdr3_nt: TGTGCCAGCAGCCTCCAACCGGGACACCTCAGATCTGGGGCCAACGTCCTGACTTTC; cdr3_aa: CASSLQPGHLRSGANVLTF
j_call: TRBJ1-1; d_call: TRBD1; v_call: TRBV19; clone_size: few; cdr3_nt: TGTGCCAGTAGTCCCGGGACAGTGGACACTGAAGCTTTCTTT; cdr3_aa: CASSPGTVDTEAFF
j_call: TRBJ2-7; d_call: TRBD1; v_call: TRBV27; clone_size: -; cdr3_nt: TGTGCCAGCAGCCCTCGGGGACAGGGAGTCCACGAGCAGTACTTC; cdr3_aa: CASSPRGQGVHEQYF
j_call: TRBJ2-1; d_call: TRBD2; v_call: TRBV27; clone_size: once; cdr3_nt: TGTGCCAGCAGTCCTACGCGGGAGGGGAAGCAGTTCTTC; cdr3_aa: CASSPTREGKQFF
j_call: TRBJ2-2; d_call: -; v_call: TRBV29-1; clone_size: few; cdr3_nt: TGCAGCGTTGAATCCGGGGAGCTGTTTTTT; cdr3_aa: CSVESGELFF
j_call: TRBJ1-4; d_call: -; v_call: TRBV6-6; clone_size: -; cdr3_nt: TGTGCCAGCAGTTCCAGAGGAGGCCCGGAGGAAAAACTGTTTTTT; cdr3_aa: CASSSRGGPEEKLFF
j_call: TRBJ2-1; d_call: -; v_call: TRBV27; clone_size: -; cdr3_nt: TGTGCCAGCAGTTTATCGGGGGGCCCTTCCTACAATGAGCAGTTCTTC; cdr3_aa: CASSLSGGPSYNEQFF
j_call: TRBJ2-1; d_call: TRBD2; v_call: TRBV5-1; clone_size: -; cdr3_nt: TGCGCCAGCAGCTCCGGGACAGGGTTTAGCGGGAGGGTAGTGGGCAATGAGCAGTTCTTC; cdr3_aa: CASSSGTGFSGRVVGNEQFF
j_call: TRBJ2-1; d_call: TRBD2; v_call: TRBV11-2; clone_size: -; cdr3_nt: TGTGCCAGCAGCTTACGCACTAGCGGGCAAGAGCAGTTCTTC; cdr3_aa: CASSLRTSGQEQFF
j_call: TRBJ2-1; d_call: -; v_call: TRBV4-3; clone_size: -; cdr3_nt: TGCGCCAGCAGCCAAGATCCTGGACAAGCCCAGTTCTTC; cdr3_aa: CASSQDPGQAQFF
j_call: TRBJ1-4; d_call: -; v_call: TRBV7-2; clone_size: -; cdr3_nt: TGTGCCAGCAGCTTAGCCGGGGAGGATGAAAAACTGTTTTTT; cdr3_aa: CASSLAGEDEKLFF
j_call: TRBJ1-1; d_call: -; v_call: TRBV5-8; clone_size: -; cdr3_nt: TGTGCCAGCAGCTTGGATCCTTTGTGGGCCGCTTTCTTT; cdr3_aa: CASSLDPLWAAFF
j_call: TRBJ2-3; d_call: TRBD2; v_call: TRBV7-2; clone_size: -; cdr3_nt: TGTGCCAGCAGCGCCTTCGGGCTAGCGGGGGGGCACGATACGCAGTATTTT; cdr3_aa: CASSAFGLAGGHDTQYF
j_call: TRBJ2-7; d_call: -; v_call: TRBV15; clone_size: -; cdr3_nt: TGTGCCACCAGAGGCCGGGCCCGGGAGCAGTACTTC; cdr3_aa: CATRGRAREQYF
j_call: TRBJ2-5; d_call: TRBD2; v_call: TRBV10-3; clone_size: -; cdr3_nt: TGTGCCATCAGTGACCTACCAGCGGGGGTTGAGACCCAGTACTTC; cdr3_aa: CAISDLPAGVETQYF
j_call: TRBJ1-4; d_call: TRBD1; v_call: TRBV11-2; clone_size: -; cdr3_nt: TGTGCCAGCAGCCCGGGACAGAGTAATGAAAAACTGTTTTTT; cdr3_aa: CASSPGQSNEKLFF
j_call: TRBJ1-1; d_call: TRBD1; v_call: TRBV11-2; clone_size: -; cdr3_nt: TGTGCCAGCAGCCACGACAGGGGATGGGGGAACACTGAAGCTTTCTTT; cdr3_aa: CASSHDRGWGNTEAFF
j_call: TRBJ2-5; d_call: -; v_call: TRBV11-2; clone_size: -; cdr3_nt: TGTGCCAGCAGCCCCTCAAGGTTGCTTGAAACCCAGTACTTC; cdr3_aa: CASSPSRLLETQYF
j_call: TRBJ1-6; d_call: -; v_call: TRBV6-1; clone_size: -; cdr3_nt: TGTGCCAGCAGTAAAGACAAAGGGAATAATTCACCCCTCCACTTT; cdr3_aa: CASSKDKGNNSPLHF
j_call: TRBJ1-2; d_call: -; v_call: TRBV11-2; clone_size: -; cdr3_nt: TGTGCCAGCAGCCCACCCACAGGGCTAGGCTACACCTTC; cdr3_aa: CASSPPTGLGYTF
j_call: TRBJ1-1; d_call: -; v_call: TRBV6-1; clone_size: -; cdr3_nt: TGTGCCAGCAGTTCATCGAGGAACACTGAAGCTTTCTTT; cdr3_aa: CASSSSRNTEAFF
j_call: TRBJ2-1; d_call: -; v_call: TRBV6-4; clone_size: -; cdr3_nt: TGTGCCAGCAGTGACTCTAGGGTCCCCTACAATGAGCAGTTCTTC; cdr3_aa: CASSDSRVPYNEQFF
j_call: TRBJ1-2; d_call: TRBD1; v_call: TRBV6-6; clone_size: once; cdr3_nt: TGTGCCAGCAGAACCGGGACAGGGATATATGGCTACACCTTC; cdr3_aa: CASRTGTGIYGYTF
j_call: TRBJ2-5; d_call: TRBD1; v_call: TRBV7-9; clone_size: -; cdr3_nt: TGTGCCAGCAGCTTAGCGCGGGACAGGGGGCGAGAGACCCAGTACTTC; cdr3_aa: CASSLARDRGRETQYF
j_call: TRBJ1-5; d_call: TRBD1; v_call: TRBV29-1; clone_size: -; cdr3_nt: TGCAGCGCCGGGACAGGGGTGGGTCAGCCCCAGCATTTT; cdr3_aa: CSAGTGVGQPQHF
j_call: TRBJ2-1; d_call: -; v_call: TRBV16; clone_size: -; cdr3_nt: TGTGCCAGCAGCCAATTAGTAAGTAGCAATGAGCAGTTCTTC; cdr3_aa: CASSQLVSSNEQFF
j_call: TRBJ1-1; d_call: -; v_call: TRBV30; clone_size: medium-sized; cdr3_nt: TGTGCCTGGAGTGTAGGGGGGACTGAAGCTTTCTTT; cdr3_aa: CAWSVGGTEAFF
j_call: TRBJ1-6; d_call: -; v_call: TRBV19; clone_size: medium-sized; cdr3_nt: TGTGCCAGTAGTATCTTCGGGGCGGACCATAATTCACCCCTCCACTTT; cdr3_aa: CASSIFGADHNSPLHF
j_call: TRBJ1-2; d_call: TRBD1; v_call: TRBV19; clone_size: -; cdr3_nt: TGTGCCAGTAGTTACTGGACAGGGGGTGATGGCTACACCTTC; cdr3_aa: CASSYWTGGDGYTF
j_call: TRBJ1-1; d_call: TRBD1; v_call: TRBV2; clone_size: -; cdr3_nt: TGTGCCAGCAGTGAACCTAGGACAGGTTGGAACACTGAAGCTTTCTTT; cdr3_aa: CASSEPRTGWNTEAFF
j_call: TRBJ2-5; d_call: TRBD2; v_call: TRBV11-2; clone_size: -; cdr3_nt: TGTGCCAGCAGAGGTCCGGGACTAGCGGGAGATCAAGAGACCCAGTACTTC; cdr3_aa: CASRGPGLAGDQETQYF